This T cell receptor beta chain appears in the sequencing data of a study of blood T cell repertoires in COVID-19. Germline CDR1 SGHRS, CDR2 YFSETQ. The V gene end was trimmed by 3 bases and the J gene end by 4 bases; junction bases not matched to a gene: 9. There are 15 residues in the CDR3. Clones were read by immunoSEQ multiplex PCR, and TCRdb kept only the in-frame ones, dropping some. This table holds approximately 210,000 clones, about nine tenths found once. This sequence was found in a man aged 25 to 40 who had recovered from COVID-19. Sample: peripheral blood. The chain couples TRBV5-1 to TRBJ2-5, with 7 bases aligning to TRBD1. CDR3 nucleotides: TGCGCCAGCAGCTGGATTAGGGGGCTAGGAGAGACCCAGTACTTC. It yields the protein CASSWIRGLGETQYF.